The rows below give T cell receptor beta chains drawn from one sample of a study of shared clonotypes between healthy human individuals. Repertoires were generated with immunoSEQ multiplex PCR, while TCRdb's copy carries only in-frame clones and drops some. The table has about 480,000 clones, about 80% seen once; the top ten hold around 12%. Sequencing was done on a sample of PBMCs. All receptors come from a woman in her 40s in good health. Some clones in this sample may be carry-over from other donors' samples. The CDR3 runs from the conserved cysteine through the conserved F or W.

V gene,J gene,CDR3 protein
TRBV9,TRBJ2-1,CASSVDQGGDNEQFF
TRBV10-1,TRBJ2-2,CASSESRGGNTGELFF
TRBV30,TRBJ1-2,CAWSVTGYGYTF
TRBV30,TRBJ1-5,CAWSVLSGGDNQPQHF
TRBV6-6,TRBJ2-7,CASTRDNTYEQYF
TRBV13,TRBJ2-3,CASSLGGTGLDTQYF
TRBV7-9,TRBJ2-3,CASSQGLAADTQYF
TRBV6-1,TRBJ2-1,CASSGQGLYNEQFF
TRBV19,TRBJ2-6,CASSMGAVSGANVLTF
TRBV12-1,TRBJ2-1,CGVGRVSYNEQFF
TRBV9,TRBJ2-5,CASSVGSTSGIRETQYF
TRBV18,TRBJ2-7,CASSPSGRYEQYF
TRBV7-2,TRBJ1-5,CASSQGGGREQPQHF
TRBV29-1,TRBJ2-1,CSVEVGLASYNEQFF
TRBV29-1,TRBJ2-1,CSVDATGRSEQFF
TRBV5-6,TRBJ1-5,CASSAGAAQPQHF